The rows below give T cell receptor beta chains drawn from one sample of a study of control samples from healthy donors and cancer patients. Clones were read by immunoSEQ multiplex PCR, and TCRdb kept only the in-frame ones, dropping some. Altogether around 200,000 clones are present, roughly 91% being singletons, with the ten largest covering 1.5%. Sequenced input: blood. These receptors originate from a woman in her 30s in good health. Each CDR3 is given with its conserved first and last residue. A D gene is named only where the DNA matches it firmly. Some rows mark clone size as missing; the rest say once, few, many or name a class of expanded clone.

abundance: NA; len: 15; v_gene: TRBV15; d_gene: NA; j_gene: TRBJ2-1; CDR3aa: CATSRDNTVYNEQFF; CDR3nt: TGTGCCACCAGCAGAGATAACACGGTCTACAATGAGCAGTTCTTC
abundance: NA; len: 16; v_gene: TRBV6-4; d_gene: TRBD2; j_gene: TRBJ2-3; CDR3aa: CASSETSGASTDTQYF; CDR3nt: TGTGCCAGCAGTGAAACTAGCGGAGCTAGCACAGATACGCAGTATTTT
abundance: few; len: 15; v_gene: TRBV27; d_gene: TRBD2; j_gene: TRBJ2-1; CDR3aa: CASSFVAGGYNEQFF; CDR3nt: TGTGCCAGCAGTTTCGTAGCGGGAGGCTACAATGAGCAGTTCTTC
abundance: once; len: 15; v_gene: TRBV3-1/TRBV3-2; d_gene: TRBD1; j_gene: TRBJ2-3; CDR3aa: CASSRGGADTDTQYF; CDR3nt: TGTGCCAGCAGCCGAGGGGGCGCCGACACAGATACGCAGTATTTT
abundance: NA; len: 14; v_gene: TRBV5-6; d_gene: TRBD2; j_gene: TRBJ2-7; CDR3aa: CASSLLAGAYEQYF; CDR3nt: TGTGCCAGCAGCTTGCTAGCGGGGGCCTACGAGCAGTACTTC
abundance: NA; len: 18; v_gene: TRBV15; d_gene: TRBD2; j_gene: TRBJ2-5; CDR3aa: CATSRDPASGGAQETQYF; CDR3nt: TGTGCCACCAGCAGAGATCCCGCCAGCGGGGGGGCCCAAGAGACCCAGTACTTC
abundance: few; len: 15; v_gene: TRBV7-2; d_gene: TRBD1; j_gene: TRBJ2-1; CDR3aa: CASSPRDREYNEQFF; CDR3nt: TGTGCCAGCAGCCCCCGGGACAGGGAATACAATGAGCAGTTCTTC
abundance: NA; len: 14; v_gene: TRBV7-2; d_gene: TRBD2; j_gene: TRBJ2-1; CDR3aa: CASSFPSGSGEQFF; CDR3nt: TGTGCCAGCAGCTTTCCTAGCGGGAGCGGCGAGCAGTTCTTC
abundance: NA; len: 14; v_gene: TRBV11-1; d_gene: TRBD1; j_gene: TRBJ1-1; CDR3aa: CASSLGQPNTEAFF; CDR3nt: TGTGCCAGCAGCTTGGGACAGCCGAACACTGAAGCTTTCTTT
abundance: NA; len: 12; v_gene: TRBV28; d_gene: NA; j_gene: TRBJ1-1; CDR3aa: CASSYLNTEAFF; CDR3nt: TGTGCCAGCAGTTACTTGAACACTGAAGCTTTCTTT
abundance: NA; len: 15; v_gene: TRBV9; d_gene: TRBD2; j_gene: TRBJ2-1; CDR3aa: CASSQLAGTYNEQFF; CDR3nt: TGTGCCAGCAGCCAACTAGCGGGAACCTACAATGAGCAGTTCTTC
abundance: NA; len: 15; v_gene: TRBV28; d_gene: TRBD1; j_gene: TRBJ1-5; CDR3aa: CASSSPRGGNQPQHF; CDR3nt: TGTGCCAGCAGTTCTCCCAGGGGGGGCAATCAGCCCCAGCATTTT
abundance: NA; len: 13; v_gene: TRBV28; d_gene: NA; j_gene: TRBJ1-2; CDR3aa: CASSSPDDYGYTF; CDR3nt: TGTGCCAGCAGTTCCCCGGACGACTATGGCTACACCTTC
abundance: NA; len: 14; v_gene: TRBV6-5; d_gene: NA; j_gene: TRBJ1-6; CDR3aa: CATNQGSYNSPLHF; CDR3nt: TGTGCCACCAACCAGGGATCCTATAATTCACCCCTCCACTTT
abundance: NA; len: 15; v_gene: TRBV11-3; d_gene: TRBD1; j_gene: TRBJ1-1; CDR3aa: CASSQGQGGDTEAFF; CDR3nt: TGTGCCAGCAGCCAAGGACAGGGAGGAGACACTGAAGCTTTCTTT
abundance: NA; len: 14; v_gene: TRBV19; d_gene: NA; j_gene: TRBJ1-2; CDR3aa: CASSIGQGNYGYTF; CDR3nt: TGTGCCAGTAGTATAGGTCAGGGGAACTATGGCTACACCTTC
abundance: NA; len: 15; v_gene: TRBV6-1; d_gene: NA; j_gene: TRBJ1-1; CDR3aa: CASSEGLGASTEAFF; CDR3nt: TGTGCCAGCAGTGAAGGGTTGGGGGCGAGTACTGAAGCTTTCTTT
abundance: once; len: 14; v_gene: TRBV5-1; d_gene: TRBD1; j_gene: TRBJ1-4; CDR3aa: CASSLGQGRVKLFF; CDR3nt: TGCGCCAGCAGCTTGGGACAGGGAAGGGTAAAACTGTTTTTT
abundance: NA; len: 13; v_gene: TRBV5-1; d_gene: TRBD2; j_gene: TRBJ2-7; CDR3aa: CASSLERGNEQYF; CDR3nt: TGCGCCAGCAGCTTGGAGCGGGGAAACGAGCAGTACTTC
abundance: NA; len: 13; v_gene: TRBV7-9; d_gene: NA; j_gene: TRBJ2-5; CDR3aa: CASSAQVGETQYF; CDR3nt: TGTGCCAGCAGCGCACAGGTGGGGGAGACCCAGTACTTC
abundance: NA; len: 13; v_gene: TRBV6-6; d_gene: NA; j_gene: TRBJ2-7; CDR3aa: CASRNGQPYEQYF; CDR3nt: TGTGCCAGCAGGAACGGACAACCCTACGAGCAGTACTTC
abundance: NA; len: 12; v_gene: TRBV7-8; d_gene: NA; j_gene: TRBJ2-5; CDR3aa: CASSPTVETQYF; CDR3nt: TGTGCCAGCAGCCCAACAGTCGAGACCCAGTACTTC
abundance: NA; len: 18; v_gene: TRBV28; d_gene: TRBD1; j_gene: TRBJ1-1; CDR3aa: CASSLWDLDRGPLGEAFF; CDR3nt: TGTGCCAGCAGTTTATGGGACTTGGACAGGGGGCCCTTGGGTGAAGCTTTCTTT